The TCR beta chain under discussion was sequenced for a study of CD8+CD57+ T cells in acquired aplastic anemia. The use of genomic DNA as template underpinned the TCR beta VDJ and CDR3 profiling. TCRdb reprocessed the reads via MiXCR and lists one record per CDR3 protein. The sample holds 200,000 to 250,000 distinct CDR3 sequences, around 50% seen once. Per germline, CDR1 DFQATT and CDR2 SNEGSKA (reference sequence). V lost 0 bases and J lost 7, with 6 bases in between. The CDR3 spans 11 residues. Patients who underwent sequencing had shown CD8+CD57+ cell expansion by flow cytometry. This rearrangement joins TRBV20-1 to TRBJ2-5, with D hard to call. This clonotype was obtained from a human donor with aplastic anemia. The sequencing sample was made of sorted CD4+, CD8+, or CD8+CD57+ T cells (not recorded which) from PBMCs. The CDR3 loop is CSARDSGTQYF. The CDR3 nucleotides are TGCAGTGCTAGAGATTCAGGGACCCAGTACTTC.